The source of this T cell receptor beta chain is a study of blood T cell repertoires in COVID-19. The CDR3 contains 12 residues. J gave up 6 bases and V 1 base, and 3 bases lay outside the gene matches. Germline V gene sequence: CDR1 GTSNPN, CDR2 SVGIG (reference sequence). Assay: immunoSEQ multiplex PCR; the TCRdb copy retains only in-frame clones and omits some. The sample comprises about 40,000 clones, approximately 88% of which are singletons, and roughly 10% rests with the top ten. The receptor comes from a woman between 65 and 79 years old with acute or convalescent COVID-19. What was sequenced was peripheral blood. This sequence joins TRBV30 and TRBJ2-7; TRBD2 matches 7 bases. The CDR3 protein is CAWSAGGSEQYV. CDR3 in DNA: TGTGCCTGGAGTGCCGGGGGGTCCGAGCAGTACGTC.